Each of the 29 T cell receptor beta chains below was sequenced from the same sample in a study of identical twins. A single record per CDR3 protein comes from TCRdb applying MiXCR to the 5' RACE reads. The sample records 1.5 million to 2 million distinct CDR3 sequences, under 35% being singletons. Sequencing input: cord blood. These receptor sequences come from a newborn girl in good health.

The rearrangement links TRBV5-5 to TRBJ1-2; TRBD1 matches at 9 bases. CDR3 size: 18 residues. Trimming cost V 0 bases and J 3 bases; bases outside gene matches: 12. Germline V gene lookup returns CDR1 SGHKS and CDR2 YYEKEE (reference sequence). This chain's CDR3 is CASSLARLRQGEYYGYTF. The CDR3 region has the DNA TGTGCCAGCAGCTTGGCCCGACTACGACAGGGGGAATACTATGGCTACACCTTC. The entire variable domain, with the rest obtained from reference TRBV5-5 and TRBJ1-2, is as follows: DAGVTQSPTHLIKTRGQQVTLRCSPISGHKSVSWYQQVLGQGPQFIFQYYEKEERGRGNFPDRFSARQFPNYSSELNVNALLLGDSALYLCASSLARLRQGEYYGYTFGSGTRLTVV.

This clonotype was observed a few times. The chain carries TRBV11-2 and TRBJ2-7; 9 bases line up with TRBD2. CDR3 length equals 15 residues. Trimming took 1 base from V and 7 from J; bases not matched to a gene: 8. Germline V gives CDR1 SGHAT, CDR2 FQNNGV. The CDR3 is CASSLVAGGYNEQYF. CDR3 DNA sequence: TGTGCCAGCAGCTTAGTTGCGGGGGGGTACAATGAGCAGTACTTC.

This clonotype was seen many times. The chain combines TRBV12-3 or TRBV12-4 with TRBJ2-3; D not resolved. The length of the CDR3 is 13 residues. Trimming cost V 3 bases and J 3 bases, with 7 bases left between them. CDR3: CASSLEWTDTQYF. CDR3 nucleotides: TGTGCCAGCAGTTTGGAGTGGACAGATACGCAGTATTTT.

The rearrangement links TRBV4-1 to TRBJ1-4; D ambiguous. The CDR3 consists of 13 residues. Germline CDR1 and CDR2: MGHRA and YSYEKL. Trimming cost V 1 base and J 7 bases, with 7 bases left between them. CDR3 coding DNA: TGCGCCAGCAGCCAAGTCTGGGGTGAAAAACTGTTTTTT. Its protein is CASSQVWGEKLFF.

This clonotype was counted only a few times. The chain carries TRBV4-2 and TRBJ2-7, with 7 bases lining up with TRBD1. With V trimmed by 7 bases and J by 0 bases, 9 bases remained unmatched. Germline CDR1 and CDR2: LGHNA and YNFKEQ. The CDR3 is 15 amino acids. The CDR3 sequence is CASTPETGSSYEQYF. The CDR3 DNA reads TGTGCCAGCACCCCAGAGACAGGGAGCTCCTACGAGCAGTACTTC.

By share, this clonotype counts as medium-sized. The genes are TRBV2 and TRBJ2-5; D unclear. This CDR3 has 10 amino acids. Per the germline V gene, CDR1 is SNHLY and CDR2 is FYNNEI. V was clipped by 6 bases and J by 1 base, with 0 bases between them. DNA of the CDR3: TGTGCCAGCAGCCAAGAGACCCAGTACTTC. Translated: CASSQETQYF.

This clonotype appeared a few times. CDR3 sequence reads: CASSLGRVPNYGYTF. The DNA of the CDR3 is TGTGCCAGCAGTTTGGGCAGGGTCCCTAACTATGGCTACACCTTC. This sequence joins TRBV12-3 or TRBV12-4 and TRBJ1-2, with D perhaps matching TRBD1 (5 bases). The V end lost 3 bases, the J end lost 0 bases, and 11 bases lay between the germline ends. CDR3 length: 15 amino acids.

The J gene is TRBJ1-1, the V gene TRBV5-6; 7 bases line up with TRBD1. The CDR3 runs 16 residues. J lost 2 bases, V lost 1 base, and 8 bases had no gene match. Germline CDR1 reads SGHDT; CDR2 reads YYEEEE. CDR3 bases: TGTGCCAGCAGCTTGTACGGGACAGAACCCAACACTGAAGCTTTCTTT. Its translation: CASSLYGTEPNTEAFF.

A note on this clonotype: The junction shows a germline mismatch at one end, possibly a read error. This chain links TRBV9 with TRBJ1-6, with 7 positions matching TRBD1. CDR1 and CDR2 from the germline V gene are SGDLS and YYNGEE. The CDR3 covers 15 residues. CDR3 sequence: CASSARQGSNSHLHF. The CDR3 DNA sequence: TGTGCCAGCAGCGCTAGACAGGGAAGCAATTCACACCTCCACTTT.

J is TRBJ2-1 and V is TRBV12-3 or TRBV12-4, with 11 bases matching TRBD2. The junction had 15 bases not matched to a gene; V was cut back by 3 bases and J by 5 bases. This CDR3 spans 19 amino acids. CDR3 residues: CASSFVYASGRLSDNEQFF. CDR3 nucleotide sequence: TGTGCCAGCAGTTTTGTATACGCTAGCGGGAGGCTCAGCGACAATGAGCAGTTCTTC.

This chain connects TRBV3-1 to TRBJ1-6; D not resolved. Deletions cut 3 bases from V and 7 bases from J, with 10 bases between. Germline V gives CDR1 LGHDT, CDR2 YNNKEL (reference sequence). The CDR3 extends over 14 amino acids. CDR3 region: CASSHLDVNSPLHF. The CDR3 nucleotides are TGTGCCAGCAGCCACTTAGATGTGAATTCACCCCTCCACTTT.

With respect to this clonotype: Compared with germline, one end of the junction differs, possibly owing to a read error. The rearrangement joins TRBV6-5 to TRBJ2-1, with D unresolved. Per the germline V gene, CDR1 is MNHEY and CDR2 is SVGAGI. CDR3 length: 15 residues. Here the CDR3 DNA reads TGTGCCAGCAGTTACGGATCTACTTCCTACAATGGGCAGTTCTTC. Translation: CASSYGSTSYNGQFF.

CDR3 DNA sequence: TGCGCCAGCAGCTTCGGATTAGCGAGGGGCTCCTACAATGAGCAGTACTTC. This codes for CASSFGLARGSYNEQYF. The chain has TRBV5-1 and TRBJ2-1; D may be TRBD1 or TRBD2 (5 bases each). The J call is uncertain, as TRBJ2-7 better fits the DNA end. CDR3 length equals 17 residues. The germline V gene has CDR1 SGHRS and CDR2 YFSETQ.

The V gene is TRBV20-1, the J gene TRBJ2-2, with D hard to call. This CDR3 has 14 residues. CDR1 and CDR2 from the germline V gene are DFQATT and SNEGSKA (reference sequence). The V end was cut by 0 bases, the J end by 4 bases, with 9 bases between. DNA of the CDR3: TGCAGTGCTAGAGAGGTAGCAGCCACCGGGGAGCTGTTTTTT. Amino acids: CSAREVAATGELFF.

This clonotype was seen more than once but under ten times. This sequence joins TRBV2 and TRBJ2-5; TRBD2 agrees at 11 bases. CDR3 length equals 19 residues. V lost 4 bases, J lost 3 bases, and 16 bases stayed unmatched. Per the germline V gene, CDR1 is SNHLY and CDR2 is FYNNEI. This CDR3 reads CASSGYGLAGGGTKETQYF. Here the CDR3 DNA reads TGTGCCAGCAGTGGATACGGCCTAGCGGGAGGAGGGACTAAAGAGACCCAGTACTTC.

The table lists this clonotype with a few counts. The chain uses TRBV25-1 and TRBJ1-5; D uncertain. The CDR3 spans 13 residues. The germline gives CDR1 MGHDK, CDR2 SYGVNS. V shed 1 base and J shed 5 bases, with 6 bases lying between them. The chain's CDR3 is CASSESTDQPQHF. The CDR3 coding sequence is TGTGCCAGCAGTGAATCGACCGATCAGCCCCAGCATTTT.

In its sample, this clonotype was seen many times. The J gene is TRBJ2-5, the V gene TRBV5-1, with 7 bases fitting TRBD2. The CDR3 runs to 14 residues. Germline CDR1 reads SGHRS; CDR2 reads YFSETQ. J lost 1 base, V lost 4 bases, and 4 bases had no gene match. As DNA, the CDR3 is TGCGCCAGCAGCCCATCTAGCGGCCAAGAGACCCAGTACTTC. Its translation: CASSPSSGQETQYF.

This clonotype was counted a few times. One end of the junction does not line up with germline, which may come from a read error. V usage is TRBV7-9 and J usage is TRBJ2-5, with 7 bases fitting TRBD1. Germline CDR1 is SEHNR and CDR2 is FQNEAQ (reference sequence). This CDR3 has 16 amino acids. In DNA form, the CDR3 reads TGTGCCAGCAGCTTAGGCCAGGGGGTCCCTCAAGAGATCCAGTACTTC. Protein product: CASSLGQGVPQEIQYF.

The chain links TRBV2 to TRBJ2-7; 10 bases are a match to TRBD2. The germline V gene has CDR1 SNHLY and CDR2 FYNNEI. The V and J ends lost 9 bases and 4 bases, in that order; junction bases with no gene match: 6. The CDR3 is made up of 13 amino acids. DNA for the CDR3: TGTGCCAGTAAACTAGCGGGGCTGTACGAGCAGTACTTC. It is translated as CASKLAGLYEQYF.

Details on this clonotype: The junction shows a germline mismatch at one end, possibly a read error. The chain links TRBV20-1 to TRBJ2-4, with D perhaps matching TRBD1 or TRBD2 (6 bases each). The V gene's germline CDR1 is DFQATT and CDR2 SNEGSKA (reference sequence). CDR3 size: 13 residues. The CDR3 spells CGANSGEEVEQYF. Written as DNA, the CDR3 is TGCGGTGCTAATTCAGGGGAGGAAGTAGAGCAGTACTTC.

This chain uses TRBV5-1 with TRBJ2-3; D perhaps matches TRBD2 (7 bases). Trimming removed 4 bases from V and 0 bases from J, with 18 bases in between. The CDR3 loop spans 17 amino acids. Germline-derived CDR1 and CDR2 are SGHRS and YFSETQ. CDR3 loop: CASSPVGGPSSTDTQYF. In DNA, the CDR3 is TGCGCCAGCAGCCCGGTGGGGGGGCCTTCTAGCACAGATACGCAGTATTTT.

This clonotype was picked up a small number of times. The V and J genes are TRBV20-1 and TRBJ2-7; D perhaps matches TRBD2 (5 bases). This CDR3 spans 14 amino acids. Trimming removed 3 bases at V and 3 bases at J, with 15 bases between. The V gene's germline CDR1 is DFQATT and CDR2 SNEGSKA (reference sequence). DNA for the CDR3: TGCAGTGCTAGCGGTCGGAGGATTCGCTACGAGCAGTACTTC. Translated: CSASGRRIRYEQYF.

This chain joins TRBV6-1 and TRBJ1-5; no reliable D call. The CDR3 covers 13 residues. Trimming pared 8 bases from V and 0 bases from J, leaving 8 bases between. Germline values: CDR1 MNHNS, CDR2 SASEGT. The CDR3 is CASLVHSNQPQHF. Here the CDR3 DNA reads TGTGCCAGCTTGGTCCATAGCAATCAGCCCCAGCATTTT.

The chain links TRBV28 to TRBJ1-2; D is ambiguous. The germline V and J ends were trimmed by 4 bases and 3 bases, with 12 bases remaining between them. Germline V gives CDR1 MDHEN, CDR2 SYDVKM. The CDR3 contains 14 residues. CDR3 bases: TGTGCCAGCAGTTCTCGTGGGGTTCACTATGGCTACACCTTC. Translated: CASSSRGVHYGYTF.

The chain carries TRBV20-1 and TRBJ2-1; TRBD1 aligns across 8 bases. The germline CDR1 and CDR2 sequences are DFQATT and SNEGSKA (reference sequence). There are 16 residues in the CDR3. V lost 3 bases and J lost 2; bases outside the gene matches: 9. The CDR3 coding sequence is TGCAGTGCTAGTGTCCCCAGGGGGCGAACCTACAATGAGCAGTTCTTC. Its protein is CSASVPRGRTYNEQFF.

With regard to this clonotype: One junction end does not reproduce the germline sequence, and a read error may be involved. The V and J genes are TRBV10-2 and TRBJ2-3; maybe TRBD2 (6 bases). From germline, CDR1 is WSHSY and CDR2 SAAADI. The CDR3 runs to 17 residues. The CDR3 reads CASSPLTGTPSIDTQYF. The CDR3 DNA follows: TGCGCCAGCAGTCCGTTAACCGGGACTCCTAGCATAGATACGCAGTATTTT.

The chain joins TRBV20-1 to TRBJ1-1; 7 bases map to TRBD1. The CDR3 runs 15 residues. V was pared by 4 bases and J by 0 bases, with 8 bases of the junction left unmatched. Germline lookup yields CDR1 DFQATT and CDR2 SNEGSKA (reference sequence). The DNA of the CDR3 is TGCAGTGCTAAGTGGTCAGGGGGGATGAACACTGAAGCTTTCTTT. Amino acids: CSAKWSGGMNTEAFF.

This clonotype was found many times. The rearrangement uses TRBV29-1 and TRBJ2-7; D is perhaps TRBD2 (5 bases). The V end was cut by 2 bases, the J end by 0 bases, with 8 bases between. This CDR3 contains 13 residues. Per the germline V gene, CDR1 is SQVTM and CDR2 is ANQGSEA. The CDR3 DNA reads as TGCAGCGTTGAATTCGGGAACTCCTACGAGCAGTACTTC. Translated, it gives CSVEFGNSYEQYF.

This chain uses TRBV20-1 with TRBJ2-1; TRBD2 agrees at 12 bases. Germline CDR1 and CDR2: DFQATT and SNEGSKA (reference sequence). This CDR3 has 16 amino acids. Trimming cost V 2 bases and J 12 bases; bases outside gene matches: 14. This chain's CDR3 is CSARLLGLAGRVGQFF. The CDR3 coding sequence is TGCAGTGCTAGACTATTAGGACTAGCGGGGCGTGTTGGGCAGTTCTTC.